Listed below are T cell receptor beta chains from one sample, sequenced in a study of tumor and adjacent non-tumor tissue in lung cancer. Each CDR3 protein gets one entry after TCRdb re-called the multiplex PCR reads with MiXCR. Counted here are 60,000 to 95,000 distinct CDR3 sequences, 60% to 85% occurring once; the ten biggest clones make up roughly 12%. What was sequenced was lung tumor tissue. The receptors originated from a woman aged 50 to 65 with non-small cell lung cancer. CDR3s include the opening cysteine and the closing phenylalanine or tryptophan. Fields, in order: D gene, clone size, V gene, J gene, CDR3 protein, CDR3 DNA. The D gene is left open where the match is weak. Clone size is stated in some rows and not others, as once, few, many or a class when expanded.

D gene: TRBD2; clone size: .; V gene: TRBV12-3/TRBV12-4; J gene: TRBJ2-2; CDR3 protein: CASNLPGLAPGTGELFF; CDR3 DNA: TGTGCCAGCAATCTCCCTGGACTAGCCCCCGGGACCGGGGAGCTGTTTTTT
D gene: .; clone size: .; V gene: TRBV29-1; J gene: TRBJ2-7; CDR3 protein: CSVAARRGIEQYF; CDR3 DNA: TGCAGCGTTGCGGCGAGACGGGGGATTGAGCAGTACTTC
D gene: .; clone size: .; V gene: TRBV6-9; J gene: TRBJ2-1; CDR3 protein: CASRASGGRPSSYSEQFF; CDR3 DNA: TGTGCCAGCAGGGCTAGTGGGGGTCGCCCTAGCTCCTACAGTGAGCAGTTCTTC
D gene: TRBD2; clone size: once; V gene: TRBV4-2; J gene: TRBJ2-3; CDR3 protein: CASSLDGLAGSDTQYF; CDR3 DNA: TGTGCCAGCAGCCTGGACGGACTAGCGGGATCAGATACACAATATTTT
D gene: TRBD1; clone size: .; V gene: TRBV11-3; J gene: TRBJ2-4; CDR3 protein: CTSTSTGEGGIQYF; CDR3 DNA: TGTACCAGCACTTCAACAGGAGAAGGGGGCATTCAGTACTTT
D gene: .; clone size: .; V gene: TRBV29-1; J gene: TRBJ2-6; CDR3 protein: CSVVGGPGSGANVLTF; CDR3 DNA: TGTAGCGTTGTAGGGGGGCCGGGCTCTGGGGCCAACGTCCTGACTTTC
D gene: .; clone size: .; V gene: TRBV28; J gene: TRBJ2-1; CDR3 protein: CASKEYIEQFF; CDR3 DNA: TGTGCCAGCAAAGAATACATTGAGCAGTTCTTC
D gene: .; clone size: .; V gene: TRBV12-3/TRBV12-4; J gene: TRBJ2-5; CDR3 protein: CVSSYPEGQETQYF; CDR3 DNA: TGTGTCAGCAGTTACCCAGAAGGCCAAGAGACACAGTACTTC
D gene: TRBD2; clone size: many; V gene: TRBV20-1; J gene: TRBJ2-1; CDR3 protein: CSARVGGYNEQFF; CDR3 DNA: TGCAGTGCTAGAGTGGGGGGGTACAATGAGCAGTTCTTC
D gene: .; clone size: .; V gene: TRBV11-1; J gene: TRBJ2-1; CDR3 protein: CASTGVREQFF; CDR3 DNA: TGTGCCAGCACAGGGGTGAGAGAGCAGTTCTTC
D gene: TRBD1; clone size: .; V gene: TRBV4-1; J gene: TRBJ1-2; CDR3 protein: CASSPRPGQGHGYTF; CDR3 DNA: TGCGCAAGCAGCCCGAGACCGGGACAGGGTCATGGCTACACCTTC
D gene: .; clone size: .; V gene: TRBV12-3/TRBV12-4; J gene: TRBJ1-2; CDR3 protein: CASNNLDYGYTF; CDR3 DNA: TGTGCCAGCAATAATCTGGACTATGGCTATACCTTC
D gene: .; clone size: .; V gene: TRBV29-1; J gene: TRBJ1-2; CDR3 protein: CSVTWGADFGYTF; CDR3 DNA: TGCAGCGTGACATGGGGCGCGGACTTTGGCTACACCTTC
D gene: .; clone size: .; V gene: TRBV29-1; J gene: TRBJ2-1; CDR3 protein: CSVTGEAVSYNEQFF; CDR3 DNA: TGCAGCGTTACCGGGGAGGCAGTCTCCTACAATGAGCAGTTCTTC
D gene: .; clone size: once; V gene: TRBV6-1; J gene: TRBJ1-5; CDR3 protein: CASSEQWGNQLQHF; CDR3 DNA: TGTGCCAGCAGTGAACAGTGGGGAAATCAGCTCCAGCATTTT
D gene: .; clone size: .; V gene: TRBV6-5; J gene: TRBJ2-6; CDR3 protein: CASTSGTSRFGVNVLTF; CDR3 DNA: TGTGCCAGCACTAGTGGCACTAGTAGATTTGGGGTCAACGTCCTGACTTTC
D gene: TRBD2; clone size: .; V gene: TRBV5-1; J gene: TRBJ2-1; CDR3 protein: CASSRQTSGSYNERFF; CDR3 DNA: TGCGCTAGCAGCCGGCAGACTAGCGGGAGTTACAATGAGCGGTTCTTC
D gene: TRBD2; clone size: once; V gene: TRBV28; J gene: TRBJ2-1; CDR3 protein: CASSSTPGLTGGGTYNEQFF; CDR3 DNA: TGTGCCAGCAGTTCGACCCCGGGACTAACGGGAGGTGGGACCTATAATGAGCAGTTCTTC
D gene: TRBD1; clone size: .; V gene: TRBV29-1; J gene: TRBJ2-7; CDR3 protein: CNVDCLTGLDEQYF; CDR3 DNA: TGCAACGTTGATTGTTTGACAGGGCTGGACGAGCAGTACTTC
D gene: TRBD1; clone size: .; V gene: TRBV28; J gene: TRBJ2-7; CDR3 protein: CASTFPWTGSTYEQYF; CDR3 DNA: TGTGCCAGCACTTTTCCCTGGACAGGCAGCACGTACGAGCAGTACTTC
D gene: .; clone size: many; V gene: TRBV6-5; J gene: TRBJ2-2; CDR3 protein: CASSRQGGTGELFF; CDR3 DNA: TGTGCCAGCAGTCGGCAGGGTGGGACCGGGGAGCTGTTTTTT
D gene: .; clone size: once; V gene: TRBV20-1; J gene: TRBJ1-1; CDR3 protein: CSARVILGSEAFF; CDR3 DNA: TGCAGTGCTAGGGTGATATTAGGCTCTGAAGCTTTCTTT
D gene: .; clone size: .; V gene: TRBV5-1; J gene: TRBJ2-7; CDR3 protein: CVSSLLGDEQYF; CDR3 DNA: TGCGTCAGCAGTTTATTGGGAGACGAGCAGTACTTC
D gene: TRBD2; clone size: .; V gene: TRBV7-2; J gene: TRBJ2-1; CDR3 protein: CASSLGGRSYNEQFF; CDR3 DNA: TGTGCCAGCAGCTTAGGCGGGAGGTCCTACAATGAGCAGTTCTTC
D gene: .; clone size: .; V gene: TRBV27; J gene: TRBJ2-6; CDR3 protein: CASRRGIGANVLTF; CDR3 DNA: TGTGCCAGCAGGAGGGGAATTGGGGCCAACGTCCTGACTTTC
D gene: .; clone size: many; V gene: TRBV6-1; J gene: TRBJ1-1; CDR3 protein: CASRPTGDTEAFF; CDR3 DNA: TGTGCCAGCAGACCGACGGGGGACACTGAAGCTTTCTTT
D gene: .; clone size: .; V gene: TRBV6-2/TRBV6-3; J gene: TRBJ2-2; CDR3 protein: CASSAGSGTAKTGGLFF; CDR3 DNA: TGTGCCAGCAGTGCAGGCTCCGGGACGGCGAAGACCGGGGGGCTGTTTTTC
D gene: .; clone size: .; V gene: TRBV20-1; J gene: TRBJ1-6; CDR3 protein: CSTGARGALHF; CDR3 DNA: TGCAGTACTGGGGCCAGGGGAGCCCTCCACTTT
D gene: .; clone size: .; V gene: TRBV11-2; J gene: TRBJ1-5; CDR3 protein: CASSLEGGGAQHF; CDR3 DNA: TGTGCCAGCAGCTTAGAGGGTGGGGGGGCCCAGCATTTT
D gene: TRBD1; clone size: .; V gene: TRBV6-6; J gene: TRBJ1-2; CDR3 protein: CAGTPGTVNYDYTF; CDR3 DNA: TGTGCCGGCACCCCTGGGACAGTTAACTATGACTACACCTTC
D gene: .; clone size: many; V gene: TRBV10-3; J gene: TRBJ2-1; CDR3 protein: CAISESDNLNEQFF; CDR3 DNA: TGTGCCATCAGTGAGTCAGACAACCTCAATGAGCAGTTCTTC
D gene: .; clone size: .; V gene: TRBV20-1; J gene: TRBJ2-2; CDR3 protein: CSVPGGVDGTGGLFF; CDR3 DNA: TGCAGTGTCCCTGGAGGGGTCGATGGCACCGGGGGGCTGTTTTTT
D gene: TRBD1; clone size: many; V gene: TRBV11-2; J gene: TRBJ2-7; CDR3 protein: CASSLDRGEQYF; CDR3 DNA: TGTGCCAGCAGCCTAGACAGGGGCGAGCAGTACTTC
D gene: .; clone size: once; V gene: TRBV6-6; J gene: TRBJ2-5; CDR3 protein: CASSSQPSARGTQYF; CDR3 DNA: TGTGCCAGCAGTTCCCAACCTTCGGCTAGGGGGACCCAGTACTTC
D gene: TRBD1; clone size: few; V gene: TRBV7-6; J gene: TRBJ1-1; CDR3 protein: CASSISGGRMNTEAFF; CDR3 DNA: TGTGCCAGCAGCATTTCAGGGGGAAGGATGAACACTGAAGCTTTCTTT
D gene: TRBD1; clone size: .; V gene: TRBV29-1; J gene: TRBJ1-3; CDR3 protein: CSASGTGVGNTIHF; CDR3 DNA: TGCAGCGCATCAGGGACAGGGGTTGGAAACACCATACATTTT
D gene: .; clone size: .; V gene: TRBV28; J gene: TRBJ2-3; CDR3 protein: CASSLLGVAPRTDTQYF; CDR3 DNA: TGTGCCAGCAGCCTTCTTGGAGTAGCGCCTAGGACAGATACGCAGTATTTT
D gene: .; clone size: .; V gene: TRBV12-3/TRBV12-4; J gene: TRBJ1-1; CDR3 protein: CVNSWQWTETFF; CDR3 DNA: TGTGTCAACAGTTGGCAGTGGACTGAAACTTTCTTT
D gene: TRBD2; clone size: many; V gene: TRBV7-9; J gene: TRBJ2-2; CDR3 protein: CASSLGGSAGELFF; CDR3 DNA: TGTGCCAGCAGCTTAGGCGGGAGCGCCGGGGAGCTGTTTTTT
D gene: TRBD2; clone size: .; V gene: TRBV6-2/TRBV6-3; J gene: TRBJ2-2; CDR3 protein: CVSRLAGVDTGEPFF; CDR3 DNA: TGTGTCAGCAGACTAGCGGGAGTGGACACCGGGGAGCCGTTTTTT
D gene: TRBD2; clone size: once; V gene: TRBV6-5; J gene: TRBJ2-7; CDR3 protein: CASSYQRGTYEKYF; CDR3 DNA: TGTGCCAGCAGTTATCAGCGGGGAACCTATGAGAAGTACTTC
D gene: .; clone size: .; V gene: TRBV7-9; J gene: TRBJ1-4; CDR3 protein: CASTLVGSNEKLFF; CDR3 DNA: TGTGCCAGCACCTTAGTCGGGTCTAATGAAAAACTGTTTTTT
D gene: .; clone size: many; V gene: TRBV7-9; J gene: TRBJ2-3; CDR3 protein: CASSLISGGSPDTQYF; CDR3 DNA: TGTGCCAGCAGCTTAATATCGGGGGGCTCCCCAGATACGCAGTATTTT
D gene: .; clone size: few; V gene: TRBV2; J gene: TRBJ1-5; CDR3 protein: CASSADRNQSQHF; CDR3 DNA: TGTGCCAGCAGCGCAGACCGCAATCAGTCCCAGCATTTT
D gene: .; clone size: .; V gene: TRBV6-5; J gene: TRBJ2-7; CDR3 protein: CASSTTYEEYF; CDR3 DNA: TGTGCTAGCAGTACCACTTACGAGGAGTACTTC
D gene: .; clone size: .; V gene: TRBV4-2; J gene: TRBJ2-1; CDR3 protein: CTSSREGGGGPYNEQFF; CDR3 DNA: TGTACCAGCAGCCGAGAGGGGGGTGGCGGGCCTTACAATGAGCAGTTCTTC
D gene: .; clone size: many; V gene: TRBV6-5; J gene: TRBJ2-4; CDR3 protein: CATMLRGGKNIQYF; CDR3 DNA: TGTGCCACCATGCTGAGGGGAGGCAAAAACATTCAGTACTTC
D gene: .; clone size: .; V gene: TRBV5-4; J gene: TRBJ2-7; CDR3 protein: CASGLGQDSSYEQYF; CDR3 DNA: TGTGCCAGCGGCTTGGGCCAGGATAGCTCCTACGAGCAGTACTTC
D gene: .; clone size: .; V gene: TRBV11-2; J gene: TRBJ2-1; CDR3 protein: CASSSHYSDNVQFF; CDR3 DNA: TGCGCCAGCAGCTCCCATTATTCCGACAATGTGCAGTTCTTC
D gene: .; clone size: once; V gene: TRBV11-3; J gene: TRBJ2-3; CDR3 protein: CASGLDLGDMQYF; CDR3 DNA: TGTGCCAGCGGCTTAGATCTTGGAGATATGCAATATTTT
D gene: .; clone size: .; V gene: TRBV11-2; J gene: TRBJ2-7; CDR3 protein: CASSLESKAQHYF; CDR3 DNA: TGTGCCAGCAGCTTAGAATCTAAAGCCCAGCACTACTTC
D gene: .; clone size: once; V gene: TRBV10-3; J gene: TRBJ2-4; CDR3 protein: CTINANRGDIQYF; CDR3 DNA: TGTACAATCAATGCAAACCGGGGAGACATTCAGTACTTC
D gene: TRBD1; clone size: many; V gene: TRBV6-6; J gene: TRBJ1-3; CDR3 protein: CASTGQGGNTIYF; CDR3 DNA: TGTGCCAGCACCGGACAGGGCGGAAACACCATATATTTT
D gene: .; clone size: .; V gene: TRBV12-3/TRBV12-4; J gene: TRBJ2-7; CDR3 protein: CASSIPCGEQYF; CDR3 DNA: TGTGCCAGCAGCATACCCTGTGGTGAGCAGTACTTC
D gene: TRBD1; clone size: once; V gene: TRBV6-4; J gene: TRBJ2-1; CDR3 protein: CASSDQNLVGGHNEQFF; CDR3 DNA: TGTGCCAGCAGTGACCAAAATCTAGTAGGGGGCCACAATGAGCAGTTCTTC
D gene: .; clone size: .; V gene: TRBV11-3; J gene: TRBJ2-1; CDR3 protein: CDSSLVQFF; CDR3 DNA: TGTGACAGTAGTTTAGTCCAGTTCTTC